The T cell receptor beta chain under discussion was sequenced for a study of blood T cell repertoires in COVID-19. Study details: Italy, Spain and the United States were the sources of the convalescent and acute COVID-19 samples. Nucleic acid was either cDNA or gDNA, and it came from T cells, B-cell-depleted T cells, or PBMCs.

V was shortened by 4 bases and J by 8 bases, with 18 bases between the two germline ends. CDR1 and CDR2 (germline): SGHNT, YYREEE (reference sequence). The CDR3 runs to 15 residues. Per the original methods: Counts of nucleated cells, estimated from reference gene primer amplification, were obtained. The data were produced by immunoSEQ multiplex PCR, yet TCRdb's version contains in-frame clones alone and is incomplete. V, J and clone size were drawn from that table, and D and trimming were deduced from the DNA. Here the sample spans approximately 37,000 clones, 85% to 90% being singletons. This sequence joins TRBV5-4 and TRBJ2-2, with D possibly being TRBD1 (6 bases). The receptor comes from a man aged 55 to 70 with active or convalescent COVID-19. Sequenced: peripheral blood. The CDR3: CASSPHRAPTGELFF. CDR3 nucleotides: TGTGCCAGCAGCCCACACAGGGCCCCCACGGGGGAGCTGTTTTTT.